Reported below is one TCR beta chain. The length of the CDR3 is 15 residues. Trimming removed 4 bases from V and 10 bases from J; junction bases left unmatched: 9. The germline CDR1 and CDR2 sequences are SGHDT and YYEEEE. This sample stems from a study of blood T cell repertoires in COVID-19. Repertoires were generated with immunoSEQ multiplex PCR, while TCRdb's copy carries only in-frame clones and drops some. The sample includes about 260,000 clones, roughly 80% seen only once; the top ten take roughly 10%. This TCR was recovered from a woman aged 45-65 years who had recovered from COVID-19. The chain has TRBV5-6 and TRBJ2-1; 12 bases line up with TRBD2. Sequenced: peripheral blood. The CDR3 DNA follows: TGTGCCAGCAGCCCGACTAGCGGGGGCCCCCGGGAGCAGTTCTTC. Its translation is CASSPTSGGPREQFF.